These T cell receptor beta chains were read from a single sample in a study of T cells in Graves' hyperthyroidism and ophthalmopathy. Each CDR3 protein gets one entry after TCRdb re-called the multiplex PCR reads with MiXCR. The sample records 380,000 or so distinct CDR3 sequences, approximately 15% being singletons. The source material was blood. These receptors came from a woman aged 25-40 years with Graves' hyperthyroidism. The CDR3 runs from the conserved cysteine through the conserved F or W. Each record gives: J gene, D gene, V gene, clone size, CDR3 DNA, CDR3 protein. D genes are given only for firm matches. Only part of the rows carry a size: once, few, many, or a class if the clone is expanded.

TRBJ2-3 TRBD2 TRBV4-1 NA TGCGCCAGCAGCCAAGGGGTACTAGCGGGAGGGCCCAGGAGCGCAGATACGCAGTATTTT CASSQGVLAGGPRSADTQYF
TRBJ2-2 NA TRBV28 many TGTGCCAGCAGACAATCCGGGACACCGAACACCGGGGAGCTGTTTTTT CASRQSGTPNTGELFF
TRBJ2-1 NA TRBV2 few TGTGCCAGCGACGGAGGGGGAAGGTACAATGAGCAGTTCTTC CASDGGGRYNEQFF
TRBJ1-5 NA TRBV30 NA TGTGCCTGGAGTGCCCGGCACAGGACGGGTGCCCAGCATTTT CAWSARHRTGAQHF
TRBJ2-3 NA TRBV3-1 NA TGTGCCAGCAGCCAAAGCGGGAGCACAGATACGCAGTATTTT CASSQSGSTDTQYF
TRBJ2-7 NA TRBV20-1 many TGCAGTGCCAAGAGGGGGGTCGAGCAGTACTTC CSAKRGVEQYF
TRBJ2-7 TRBD2 TRBV20-1 NA TGCAGTGCCACCAACCCAGGACAGACGAGCGGGAGGATGCTCGACGAGCAGTACTTC CSATNPGQTSGRMLDEQYF
TRBJ2-7 NA TRBV29-1 few TGCAGCGTTACGACTACCGGGAGATGGTACTACGAGCAGTACTTC CSVTTTGRWYYEQYF
TRBJ2-7 NA TRBV10-2 NA TGCGCCAGCAGTGCCCCCGGGAACTCCTACGAGCAGTACTTC CASSAPGNSYEQYF
TRBJ2-2 TRBD2 TRBV7-2 many TGTGCCAGCAGCTTAGAGGGGTCTAGCGGGAGGTGGGCCACCGGGGAGCTGTTTTTT CASSLEGSSGRWATGELFF
TRBJ1-1 NA TRBV7-9 many TGTGCCAGCAGCCAGACTTGGCGCGGTAACACTGAAGCTTTCTTT CASSQTWRGNTEAFF
TRBJ1-4 NA TRBV20-1 NA TGCAGTGCTAGAGGGGAGGAAAAACTGTTTTTT CSARGEEKLFF
TRBJ2-3 NA TRBV4-2 few TGTGCCAGCAGCCAAGGGCGAGAAGATACGCAGTATTTT CASSQGREDTQYF